This note documents a single T cell receptor beta chain sequence. Its target is unknown. Generation of TCR beta cDNA was performed by 5'RACE template switching incorporating UMIs. TCRdb re-called the 5' RACE reads; one entry per CDR3 protein, DNA not given. The sample table includes about 260,000 distinct CDR3 sequences. These data originate in a study of T cells expressing NK-cell markers. About the research overall: From sorted CD3+CD56+NKG2C+, CD3+CD56+NKG2C- and CD3+CD56-NKG2C+ T cells came the TCR beta repertoires. General study points: Where a handful of donors were concerned, these clonotypes also led the CD3+CD56-NKG2C+ fraction.

The clonotype comes from a woman between 18 and 70 years old in good health. Source material: blood T cells: a sorted CD56 or NKG2C T cell subset, CD4+ or CD8+ T cells, or bulk PBMC T cells (not recorded which).

The CDR3 here is CASSQGRGVNIQYF. J is TRBJ2-4 and V is TRBV4-3; without DNA, the TCRdb call of TRBD2 cannot be checked. Per germline, CDR1 LGHNA and CDR2 YSLEER. The CDR3 totals 14 residues.